These 22 T cell receptor beta chains originate from one sample sequenced in a study of post-analysis software for immune sequencing data. General observations from the study: In patients, about 5 TRBV segments were more frequent than in controls, with TRBV5-6, TRBV5-1 and TRBV20-1 among them.

Every TCR beta cDNA library bore unique molecular identifiers. TCRdb re-derived calls from the PCR reads in MiXCR, one entry per CDR3 protein. The table lists about 430,000 distinct CDR3 sequences, more than 30% of them singletons. No antigen is known for these receptors. The sequencing input was blood. These receptor sequences come from a girl aged 2 to 10 with multiple sclerosis.

The chain joins TRBV3-1 to TRBJ1-4; TRBD1 aligns across 7 bases. Germline trimming cut 3 bases from V and 6 bases from J; bases unmatched to any gene: 4. The CDR3 contains 14 residues. CDR1 is LGHDT, CDR2 YNNKEL, per germline (reference sequence). CDR3 bases: TGTGCCAGCAGCCACGACAGGGAGGATGAAAAACTGTTTTTT. Translating it yields CASSHDREDEKLFF.

The CDR3 region is CSARAGLGGEKLFF. The CDR3 DNA follows: TGCAGTGCTAGAGCCGGGCTAGGAGGTGAAAAACTGTTTTTT. The chain uses TRBV20-1 and TRBJ1-4; D ambiguous. The CDR3 runs 14 residues. Germline CDR1 DFQATT, CDR2 SNEGSKA (reference sequence). V lost 1 base, J lost 7 bases, and 13 bases lay in between.

The rearrangement uses TRBV12-3 or TRBV12-4 and TRBJ2-1, with D tentatively TRBD1 (5 bases). With 7 bases removed from V and 4 bases from J, the gap between germline ends came to 17 bases. This CDR3 contains 15 residues. CDR3 loop: CASTRSADTYNEQFF. CDR3 nucleotides: TGTGCCAGCACTCGATCGGCGGACACTTACAATGAGCAGTTCTTC.

This clonotype was found a few times. The rearrangement links TRBV27 to TRBJ2-5, with a possible D match to TRBD1 (5 bases). The CDR3 extends over 14 amino acids. The germline V gene encodes CDR1 MNHEY and CDR2 SMNVEV (reference sequence). V was shortened by 2 bases and J by 0 bases, with 7 bases between the two germline ends. The CDR3 is CASSLHRHQETQYF. In DNA form, the CDR3 reads TGTGCCAGCAGTTTACACAGGCACCAAGAGACCCAGTACTTC.

The V gene is TRBV9, the J gene TRBJ2-5, with a possible D match to TRBD2 (6 bases). The germline V gene encodes CDR1 SGDLS and CDR2 YYNGEE. This CDR3 is built from 15 residues. The V gene lost 0 bases and the J gene lost 2 bases, with 11 bases spanning the gap. The chain's CDR3 is CASSVVGGPQETQYF. For the CDR3, the DNA is TGTGCCAGCAGCGTAGTCGGGGGACCGCAAGAGACCCAGTACTTC.

V gene TRBV20-1 combines with J gene TRBJ2-1; 8 bases match TRBD2. The J segment lost 0 bases and the V segment lost 1 base, leaving 8 bases of the junction unmatched. CDR1 and CDR2 (germline): DFQATT, SNEGSKA (reference sequence). This CDR3 spans 17 amino acids. In DNA form, the CDR3 reads TGCAGTGCTAGAGGGGACTATAGCGGGATCTCCTACAATGAGCAGTTCTTC. Protein product: CSARGDYSGISYNEQFF.

This clonotype has more than one count but fewer than ten. The chain joins TRBV7-3 to TRBJ2-1, with no clear D. The germline V and J ends were trimmed by 5 bases and 2 bases, with 16 bases remaining between them. From germline, CDR1 is SGHTA and CDR2 FQGTGA. This CDR3 contains 16 residues. The CDR3 coding sequence is TGTGCCAGCAGCCTAGGCTCGGGTATCACCTACAATGAGCAGTTCTTC. The encoded protein is CASSLGSGITYNEQFF.

The rearrangement links TRBV15 to TRBJ2-1, with 8 bases matching TRBD1. CDR1 is LNHNV and CDR2 is YYDKDF in the germline V gene (reference sequence). This CDR3 has 17 amino acids. With V trimmed by 4 bases and J by 5 bases, 13 bases remained unmatched. CDR3 coding DNA: TGTGCCACCAGCAAAATCAGATCCGGGACAGGACACAATGAGCAGTTCTTC. Translating gives CATSKIRSGTGHNEQFF.

The V and J genes are TRBV6-5 and TRBJ2-5; D is ambiguous. The germline gives CDR1 MNHEY, CDR2 SVGAGI. The CDR3 extends over 14 amino acids. Deletions cut 0 bases from V and 8 bases from J, with 13 bases between. The CDR3 spells CASSYSWSRDTQYF. CDR3 nucleotide sequence: TGTGCCAGCAGTTACTCGTGGTCCCGCGACACCCAGTACTTC.

The CDR3: CASSDVIETQYF. The CDR3 nucleotides read TGTGCCAGCAGTGATGTCATCGAGACCCAGTACTTC. The chain carries TRBV6-1 and TRBJ2-5; D is undetermined. V lost 3 bases to trimming and J lost 5 bases, with 7 bases between them. This CDR3 comprises 12 residues. From germline, CDR1 is MNHNS and CDR2 SASEGT.

The rearrangement uses TRBV10-2 and TRBJ2-7, with a weak D call TRBD2 (6 bases). Germline CDR1 reads WSHSY; CDR2 reads SAAADI. This CDR3 is 11 amino acids long. Trimming took 8 bases from V and 6 from J, leaving 11 bases between them. This CDR3 is CASLKGGEQYF. The CDR3 DNA sequence: TGCGCCAGCCTAAAGGGAGGCGAGCAGTACTTC.

This clonotype was counted only a few times. The rearrangement joins TRBV5-1 to TRBJ2-7; D not resolved. This CDR3 spans 14 amino acids. Germline values: CDR1 SGHRS, CDR2 YFSETQ. V lost 0 bases, J lost 2 bases, and 9 bases lay in between. In DNA, the CDR3 is TGCGCCAGCAGCTTGGAACAGTTGCCCTACGAGCAGTACTTC. Its translation is CASSLEQLPYEQYF.

Concerning this clonotype: One end of the junction is discordant with germline, which a read error may explain. This chain links TRBV29-1 with TRBJ2-1; 9 nucleotides line up with TRBD2. The germline V gene encodes CDR1 SQVTM and CDR2 ANQGSEA. This CDR3 region has 16 residues. This CDR3 is CSVEGGLAETYNEQFF. The DNA of the CDR3 is TGCAGCGTTGAGGGGGGACTAGCCGAAACTTACAATGAACAGTTCTTC.

This clonotype was recorded at least ten times. The V and J genes are TRBV29-1 and TRBJ2-1; TRBD2 matches at 8 bases. Germline loops: CDR1 SQVTM, CDR2 ANQGSEA. V gave up 6 bases and J gave up 0 bases; unmatched junction bases: 7. The CDR3 has 15 amino acids. CDR3 amino acids: CSVNGGAASYNEQFF. DNA of the CDR3: TGCAGCGTCAACGGGGGGGCGGCCTCCTACAATGAGCAGTTCTTC.

This clonotype has a handful of counts. The V call is TRBV5-1, the J call TRBJ2-1, with D perhaps TRBD2 (6 bases). Germline-derived CDR1 and CDR2 are SGHRS and YFSETQ. CDR3 length: 13 residues. V lost 3 bases to trimming and J lost 12 bases, with 16 bases between them. The CDR3 sequence: CASSSTRGSGQFF. The CDR3 DNA follows: TGCGCCAGCAGCTCGACTAGGGGCAGTGGGCAGTTCTTC.

J is TRBJ2-7 and V is TRBV7-8; D ambiguous. V was shortened by 2 bases and J by 0 bases, with 11 bases between the two germline ends. This CDR3 is built from 15 residues. Germline V CDR1 and CDR2: SGHVS, FQNEAQ. CDR3 protein: CASSLLPASSYEQYF. The CDR3 nucleotides read TGTGCCAGCAGCTTACTTCCGGCGAGCTCCTACGAGCAGTACTTC.

This clonotype was counted only a few times. The V and J genes are TRBV28 and TRBJ2-7; D gene ambiguous. Trimming cost V 3 bases and J 0 bases, with 9 bases left between them. The CDR3 extends over 14 amino acids. CDR1 MDHEN and CDR2 SYDVKM come from the germline V gene. CDR3 amino acids: CASSFSSHSYEQYF. The CDR3 nucleotides read TGTGCCAGCAGTTTTTCATCCCACTCCTACGAGCAGTACTTC. The full variable domain, rest sourced from reference TRBV28 and TRBJ2-7, is DVKVTQSSRYLVKRTGEKVFLECVQDMDHENMFWYRQDPGLGLRLIYFSYDVKMKEKGDIPEGYSVSREKKERFSLILESASTNQTSMYLCASSFSSHSYEQYFGPGTRLTVT.

This clonotype came up a few times. The rearrangement links TRBV28 to TRBJ2-7; D unresolved. Looked up from germline, CDR1 is MDHEN and CDR2 is SYDVKM. Trimming pared 6 bases from V and 2 bases from J, leaving 11 bases between. There are 13 residues in the CDR3. The DNA for the CDR3 is TGTGCCAGCAGCCCCCACACCACCTACGAGCAGTACTTC. This encodes CASSPHTTYEQYF.

The V gene is TRBV20-1, the J gene TRBJ1-1, with D tentatively TRBD1 (5 bases). The CDR3 totals 15 residues. Germline V gene data show CDR1 as DFQATT and CDR2 as SNEGSKA (reference sequence). Between the trimmed V and J ends, which lost 7 bases and 0 bases, there was a span of 18 bases. CDR3 bases: TGCAGTGTTGCCTCTCCGGGACTGCTGAACACTGAAGCTTTCTTT. Its protein product is CSVASPGLLNTEAFF.

The V call is TRBV4-2, the J call TRBJ1-4; D is possibly TRBD1 (6 bases). The CDR3 length is 16 residues. CDR1 and CDR2 from the germline V gene are LGHNA and YNFKEQ. V lost 2 bases, J lost 2 bases, and 12 bases lay in between. In DNA, the CDR3 is TGTGCCAGCAGCCAACCAGGGGTTGCGACTAATGAAAAACTGTTTTTT. It yields the protein CASSQPGVATNEKLFF.

The V call is TRBV11-1, the J call TRBJ2-1, with 7 bases aligning to TRBD2. This CDR3 has 15 amino acids. The germline V gene encodes CDR1 SGHAT and CDR2 FQDESV (reference sequence). J lost 5 bases, V lost 1 base, and 5 bases had no gene match. The CDR3 nucleotides are TGTGCCAGCAGCTTAGGGCGGGAGTGGGACAATGAGCAGTTCTTC. Protein sequence: CASSLGREWDNEQFF.

In its sample, this clonotype was seen a few times. The V gene is TRBV5-1, the J gene TRBJ2-7; 7 bases align to TRBD1. The germline V gene has CDR1 SGHRS and CDR2 YFSETQ. This CDR3 has 13 amino acids. J lost 3 bases, V lost 4 bases, and 4 bases had no gene match. Here the CDR3 reads CASSTGTDYEQYF. The DNA of the CDR3 is TGCGCCAGCAGCACAGGGACAGACTACGAGCAGTACTTC.